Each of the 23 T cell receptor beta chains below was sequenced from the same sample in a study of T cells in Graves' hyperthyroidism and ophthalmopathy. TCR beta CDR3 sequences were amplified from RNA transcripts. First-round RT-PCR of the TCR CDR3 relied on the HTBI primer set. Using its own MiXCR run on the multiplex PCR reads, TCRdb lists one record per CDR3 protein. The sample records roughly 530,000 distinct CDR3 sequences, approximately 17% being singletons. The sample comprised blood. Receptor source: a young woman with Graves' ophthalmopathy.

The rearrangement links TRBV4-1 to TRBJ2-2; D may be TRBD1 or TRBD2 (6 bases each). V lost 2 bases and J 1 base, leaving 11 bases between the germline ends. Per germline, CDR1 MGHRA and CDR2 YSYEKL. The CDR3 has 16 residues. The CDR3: CASSQMGGQNTGELFF. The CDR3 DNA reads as TGCGCCAGCAGCCAAATGGGGGGCCAGAACACCGGGGAGCTGTTTTTT.

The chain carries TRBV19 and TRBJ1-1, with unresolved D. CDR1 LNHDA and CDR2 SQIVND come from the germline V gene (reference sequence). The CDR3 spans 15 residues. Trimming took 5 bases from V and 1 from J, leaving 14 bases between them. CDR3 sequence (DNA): TGTGCCAGTAGTTCTCCGCGGGGTGCGAACACTGAAGCTTTCTTT. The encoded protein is CASSSPRGANTEAFF.

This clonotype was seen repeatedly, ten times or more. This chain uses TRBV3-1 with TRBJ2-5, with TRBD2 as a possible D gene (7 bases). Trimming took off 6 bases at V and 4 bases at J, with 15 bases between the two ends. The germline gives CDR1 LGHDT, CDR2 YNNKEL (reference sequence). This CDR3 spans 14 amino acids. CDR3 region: CASRKGGVSETQYF. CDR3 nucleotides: TGTGCCAGCAGAAAGGGGGGGGTCTCAGAGACCCAGTACTTC.

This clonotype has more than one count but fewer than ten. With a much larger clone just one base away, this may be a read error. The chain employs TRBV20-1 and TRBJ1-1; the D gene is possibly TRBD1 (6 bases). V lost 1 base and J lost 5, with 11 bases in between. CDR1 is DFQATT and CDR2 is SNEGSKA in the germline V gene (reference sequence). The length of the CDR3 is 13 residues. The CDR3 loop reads CSARARGGTEAFF. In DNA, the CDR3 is TGCAGTGCTAGAGCCAGGGGAGGGACTGAAGCTTTCTTT.

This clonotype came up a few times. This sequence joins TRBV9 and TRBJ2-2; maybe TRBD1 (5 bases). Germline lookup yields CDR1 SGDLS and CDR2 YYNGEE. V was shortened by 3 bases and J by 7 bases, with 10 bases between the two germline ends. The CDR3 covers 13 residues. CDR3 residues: CASSAGSDGELFF. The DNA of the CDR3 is TGTGCCAGCAGCGCAGGGTCGGACGGGGAGCTGTTTTTT.

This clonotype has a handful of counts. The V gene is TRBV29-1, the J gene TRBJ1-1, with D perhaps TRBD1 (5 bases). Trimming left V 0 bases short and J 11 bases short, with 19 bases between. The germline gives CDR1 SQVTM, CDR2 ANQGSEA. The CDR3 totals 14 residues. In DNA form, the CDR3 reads TGCAGCGTTGAAGATAGAGCCCTACAGGTTCGGGCTTTCTTT. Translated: CSVEDRALQVRAFF.

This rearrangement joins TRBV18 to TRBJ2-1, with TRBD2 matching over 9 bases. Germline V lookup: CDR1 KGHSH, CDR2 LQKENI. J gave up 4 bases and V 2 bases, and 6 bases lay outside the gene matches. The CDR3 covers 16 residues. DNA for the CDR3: TGTGCCAGCTCACCATCCGGACTAGCGTTGTACAATGAGCAGTTCTTC. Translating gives CASSPSGLALYNEQFF.

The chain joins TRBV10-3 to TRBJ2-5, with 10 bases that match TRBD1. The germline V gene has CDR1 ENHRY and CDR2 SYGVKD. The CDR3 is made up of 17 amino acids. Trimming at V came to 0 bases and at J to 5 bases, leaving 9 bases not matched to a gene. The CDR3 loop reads CAISESNGQGVRETQYF. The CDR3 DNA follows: TGTGCCATCAGTGAGTCGAATGGACAGGGGGTCCGGGAGACCCAGTACTTC.

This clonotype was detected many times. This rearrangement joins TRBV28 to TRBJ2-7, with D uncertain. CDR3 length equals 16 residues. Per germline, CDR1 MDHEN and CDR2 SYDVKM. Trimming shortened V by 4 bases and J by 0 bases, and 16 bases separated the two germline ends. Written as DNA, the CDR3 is TGTGCCAGCAGTTCGCCCTCGCAGCTAGACTCCTACGAGCAGTACTTC. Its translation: CASSSPSQLDSYEQYF.

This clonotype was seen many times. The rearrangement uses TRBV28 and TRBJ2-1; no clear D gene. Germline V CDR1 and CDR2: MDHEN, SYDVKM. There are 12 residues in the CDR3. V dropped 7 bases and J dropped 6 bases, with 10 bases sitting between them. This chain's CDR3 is CASTFGRNEQFF. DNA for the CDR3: TGTGCCAGCACCTTCGGCCGCAATGAGCAGTTCTTC.

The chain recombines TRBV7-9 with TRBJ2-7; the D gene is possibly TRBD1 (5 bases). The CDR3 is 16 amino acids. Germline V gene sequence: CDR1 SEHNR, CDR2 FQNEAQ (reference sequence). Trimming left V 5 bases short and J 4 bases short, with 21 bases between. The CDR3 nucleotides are TGTGCCAGCAGCCCACCCCCAACCGCAGGGATATACGAGCAGTACTTC. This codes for CASSPPPTAGIYEQYF. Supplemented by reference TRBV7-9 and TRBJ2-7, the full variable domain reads DTGVSQNPRHKITKRGQNVTFRCDPISEHNRLYWYRQTLGQGPEFLTYFQNEAQLEKSRLLSDRFSAERPKGSFSTLEIQRTEQGDSAMYLCASSPPPTAGIYEQYFGPGTRLTVT.

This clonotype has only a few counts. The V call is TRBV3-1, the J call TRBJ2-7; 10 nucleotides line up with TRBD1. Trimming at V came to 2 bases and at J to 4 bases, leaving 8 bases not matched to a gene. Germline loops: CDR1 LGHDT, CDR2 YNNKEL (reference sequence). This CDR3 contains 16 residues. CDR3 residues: CASSQLRDRGEYEQYF. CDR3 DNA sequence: TGTGCCAGCAGCCAACTAAGGGACAGGGGCGAGTACGAGCAGTACTTC.

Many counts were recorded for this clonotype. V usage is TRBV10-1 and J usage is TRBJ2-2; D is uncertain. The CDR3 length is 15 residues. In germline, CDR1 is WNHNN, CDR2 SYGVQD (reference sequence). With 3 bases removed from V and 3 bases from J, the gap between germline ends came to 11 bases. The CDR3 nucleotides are TGCGCCAGCAGTGACCTCGGCCGCGACACCGGGGAGCTGTTTTTT. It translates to CASSDLGRDTGELFF.

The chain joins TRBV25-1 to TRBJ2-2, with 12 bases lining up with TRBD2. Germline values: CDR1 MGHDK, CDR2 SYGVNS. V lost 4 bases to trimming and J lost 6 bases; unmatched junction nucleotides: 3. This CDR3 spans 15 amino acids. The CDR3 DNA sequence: TGTGCCAGCAGTGGACTAGCGGGAGTATCCGGGGAGCTGTTTTTT. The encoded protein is CASSGLAGVSGELFF.

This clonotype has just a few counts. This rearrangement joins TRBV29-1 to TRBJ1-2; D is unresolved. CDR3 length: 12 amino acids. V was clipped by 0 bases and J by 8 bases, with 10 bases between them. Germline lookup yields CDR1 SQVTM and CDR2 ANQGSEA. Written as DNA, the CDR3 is TGCAGCGTTGAAGAAGTCGATCACGGCTACACCTTC. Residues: CSVEEVDHGYTF.

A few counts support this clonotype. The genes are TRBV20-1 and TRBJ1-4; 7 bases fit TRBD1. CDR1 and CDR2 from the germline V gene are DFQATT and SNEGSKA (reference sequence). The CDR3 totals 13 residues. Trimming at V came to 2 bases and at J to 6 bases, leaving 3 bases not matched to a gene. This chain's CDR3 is CSARYDRDEKLFF. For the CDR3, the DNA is TGCAGTGCTAGATACGACAGGGATGAAAAACTGTTTTTT.

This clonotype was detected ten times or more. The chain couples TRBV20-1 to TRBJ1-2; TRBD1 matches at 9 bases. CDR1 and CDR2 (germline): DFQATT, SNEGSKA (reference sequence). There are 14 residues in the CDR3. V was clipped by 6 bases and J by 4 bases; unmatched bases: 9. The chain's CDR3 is CSADRDRDLYGYTF. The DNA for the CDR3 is TGCAGTGCCGACCGGGACAGGGACCTCTATGGCTACACCTTC.

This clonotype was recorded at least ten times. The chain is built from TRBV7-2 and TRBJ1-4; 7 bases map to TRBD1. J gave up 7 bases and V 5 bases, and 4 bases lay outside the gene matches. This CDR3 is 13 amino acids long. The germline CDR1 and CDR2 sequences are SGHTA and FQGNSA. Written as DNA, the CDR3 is TGTGCCAGCAGCGAATACAGGGGTGAAAAACTGTTTTTT. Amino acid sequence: CASSEYRGEKLFF.

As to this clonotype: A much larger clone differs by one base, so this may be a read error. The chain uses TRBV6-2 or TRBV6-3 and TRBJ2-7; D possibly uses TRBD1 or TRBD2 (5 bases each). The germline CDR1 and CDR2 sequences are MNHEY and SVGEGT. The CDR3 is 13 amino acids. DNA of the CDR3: TGTGCCAGCAGTTATGCAGGGACCTACGATCAGTACTTC. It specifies CASSYAGTYDQYF.

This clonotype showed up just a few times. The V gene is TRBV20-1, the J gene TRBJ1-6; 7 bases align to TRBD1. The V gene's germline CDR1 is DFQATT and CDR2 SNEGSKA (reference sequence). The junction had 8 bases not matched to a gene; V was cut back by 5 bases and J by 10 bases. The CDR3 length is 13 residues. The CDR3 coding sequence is TGCAGTGCTGTTACAGGGGTAAGATCACCCCTCCACTTT. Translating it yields CSAVTGVRSPLHF.

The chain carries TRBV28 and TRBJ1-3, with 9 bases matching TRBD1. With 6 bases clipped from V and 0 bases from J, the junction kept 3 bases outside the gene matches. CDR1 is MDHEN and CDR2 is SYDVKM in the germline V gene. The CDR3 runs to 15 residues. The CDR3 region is CASRGQGSSGNTIYF. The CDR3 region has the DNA TGTGCCAGCAGAGGACAGGGGAGCTCTGGAAACACCATATATTTT.

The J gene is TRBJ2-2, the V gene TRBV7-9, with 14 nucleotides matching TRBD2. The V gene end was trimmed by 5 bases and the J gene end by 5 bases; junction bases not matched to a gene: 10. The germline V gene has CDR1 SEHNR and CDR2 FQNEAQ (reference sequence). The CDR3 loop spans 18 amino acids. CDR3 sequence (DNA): TGTGCCAGCAGCCACAGACTAGCGGGGGGGCCCGGAACCGGGGAGCTGTTTTTT. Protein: CASSHRLAGGPGTGELFF.

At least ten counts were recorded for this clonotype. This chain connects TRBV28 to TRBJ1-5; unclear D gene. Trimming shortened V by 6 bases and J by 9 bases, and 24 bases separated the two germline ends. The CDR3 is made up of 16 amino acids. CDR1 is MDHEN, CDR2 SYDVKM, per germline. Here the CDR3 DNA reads TGTGCCAGCAGGCGCGCCCTCCGGGAACCCGCAGGGCCCCAGCATTTT. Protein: CASRRALREPAGPQHF.